The 2 T cell receptor beta chains presented below share a single source sample, sequenced in a study of graft-versus-host responses after intestinal transplantation (dated by TCRdb to the early 2020s). Library preparation used the immunoSEQ multiplex PCR assay. TCRdb re-hosts the immuneACCESS table, in-frame sequences only. Its copies lack some clones; in the studies checked, an unresolved V gene accounts for under half of them, and the cause for the rest is not known. For this sample the table gives about 90,000 clones, of which about 93% were detected only once. The top ten clones comprise around 0.49% of the sample. These receptors' antigens are unknown. The meaning of the sample's time point label: cells obtained before transplantation from donor or recipient. The specimen comprised unstimulated CD8+ T cells sorted from spleen or lymph node cells, sampled before intestinal transplant. The receptors were gathered from a human donor who received an intestinal transplant.

The chain joins TRBV4-2 to TRBJ2-2; 9 bases align to TRBD1. The V gene's germline CDR1 is LGHNA and CDR2 YNFKEQ. V was pared by 3 bases and J by 3 bases, with 5 bases of the junction left unmatched. This CDR3 contains 16 residues. The DNA for the CDR3 is TGTGCCAGCAGCCAGGTTCGGACAGGGGACACCGGGGAGCTGTTTTTT. It yields the protein CASSQVRTGDTGELFF.

V is TRBV19 and J is TRBJ2-7, with no clear D. CDR3 size: 14 residues. Germline V gene sequence: CDR1 LNHDA, CDR2 SQIVND (reference sequence). The V end lost 5 bases, the J end lost 2 bases, and 13 bases lay between the germline ends. The CDR3 region has the DNA TGTGCCAGTAGTGTCAAAGCGCACACCTACGAGCAGTACTTC. This encodes CASSVKAHTYEQYF.